This TCR beta chain appears in the sequencing data of a study of blood T cell repertoires in COVID-19. Study background: COVID-19 samples from acute and convalescent phases originated in the United States, Italy and Spain.

In the original workflow: Reference gene primer amplification in the assay estimated nucleated cell counts. The repertoire was sequenced with immunoSEQ multiplex PCR; TCRdb's copy has only in-frame clones and lacks some. That table furnishes V, J and clone size, whereas the DNA furnished D and trimming. The repertoire consists of about 430,000 clones, with 70% to 90% occurring once and the leading ten covering roughly 1.4%. Trimming at V came to 4 bases and at J to 7 bases, leaving 5 bases not matched to a gene. CDR3 length: 14 amino acids. From germline, CDR1 is SGHVS and CDR2 FQNEAQ. Participant reports of clinical history set cohort assignment.

The V gene is TRBV7-8, the J gene TRBJ2-3, with 10 bases that match TRBD2. This receptor was identified in a woman between 18 and 30 years old who had been exposed to COVID-19. The material sequenced was PBMCs or T cells enriched from blood (not recorded which). The CDR3: CASSYTSGVYTQYF. DNA for the CDR3: TGTGCCAGCAGCTATACTAGCGGGGTATATACGCAGTATTTT.